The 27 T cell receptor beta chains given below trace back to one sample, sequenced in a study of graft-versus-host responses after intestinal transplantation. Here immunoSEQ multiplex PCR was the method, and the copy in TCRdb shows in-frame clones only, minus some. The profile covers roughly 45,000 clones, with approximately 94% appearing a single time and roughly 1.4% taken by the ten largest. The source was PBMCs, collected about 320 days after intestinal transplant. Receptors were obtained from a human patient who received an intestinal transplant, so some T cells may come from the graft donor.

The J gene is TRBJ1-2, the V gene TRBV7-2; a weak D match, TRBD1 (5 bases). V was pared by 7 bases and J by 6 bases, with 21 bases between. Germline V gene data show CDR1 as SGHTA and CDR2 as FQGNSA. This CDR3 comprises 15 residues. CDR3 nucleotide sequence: TGTGCCAGCACCCCATCCTACGGGACGGCAAATGGCTACACCTTC. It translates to CASTPSYGTANGYTF.

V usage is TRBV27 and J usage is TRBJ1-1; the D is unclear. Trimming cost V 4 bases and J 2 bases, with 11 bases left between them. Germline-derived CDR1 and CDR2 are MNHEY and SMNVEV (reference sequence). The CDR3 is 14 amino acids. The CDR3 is CASSYGERNTEAFF. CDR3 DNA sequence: TGTGCCAGCAGTTACGGGGAGCGAAACACTGAAGCTTTCTTT.

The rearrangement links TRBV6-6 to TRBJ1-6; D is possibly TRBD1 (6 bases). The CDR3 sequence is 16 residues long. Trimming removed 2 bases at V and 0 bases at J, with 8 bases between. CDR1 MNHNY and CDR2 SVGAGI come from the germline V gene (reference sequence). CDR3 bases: TGTGCCAGCAGTTACCGGGACAACTCCTATAATTCACCCCTCCACTTT. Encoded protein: CASSYRDNSYNSPLHF.

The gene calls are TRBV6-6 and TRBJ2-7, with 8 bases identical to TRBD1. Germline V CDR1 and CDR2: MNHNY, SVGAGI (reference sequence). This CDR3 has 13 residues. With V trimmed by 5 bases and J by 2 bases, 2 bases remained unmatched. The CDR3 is CASSTGGAYEQYF. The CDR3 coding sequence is TGTGCCAGCAGTACAGGGGGTGCCTACGAGCAGTACTTC.

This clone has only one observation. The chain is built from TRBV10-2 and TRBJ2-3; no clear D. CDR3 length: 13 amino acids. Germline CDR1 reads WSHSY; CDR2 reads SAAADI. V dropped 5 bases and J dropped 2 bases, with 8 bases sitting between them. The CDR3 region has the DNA TGCGCCAGCAGTCAGACTCTCACAGATACGCAGTATTTT. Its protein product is CASSQTLTDTQYF.

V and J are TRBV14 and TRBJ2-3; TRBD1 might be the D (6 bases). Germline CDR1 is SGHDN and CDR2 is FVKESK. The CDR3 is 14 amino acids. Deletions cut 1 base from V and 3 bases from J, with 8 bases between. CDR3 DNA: TGTGCCAGCAGCCAAGGAGGGGGAACAGATACGCAGTATTTT. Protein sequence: CASSQGGGTDTQYF.

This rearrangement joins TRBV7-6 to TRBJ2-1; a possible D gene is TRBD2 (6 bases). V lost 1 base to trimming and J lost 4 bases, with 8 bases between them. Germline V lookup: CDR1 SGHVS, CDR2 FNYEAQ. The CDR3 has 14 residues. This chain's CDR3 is CASSLGGEYNEQFF. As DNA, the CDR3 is TGTGCCAGCAGCTTAGGCGGGGAATACAATGAGCAGTTCTTC.

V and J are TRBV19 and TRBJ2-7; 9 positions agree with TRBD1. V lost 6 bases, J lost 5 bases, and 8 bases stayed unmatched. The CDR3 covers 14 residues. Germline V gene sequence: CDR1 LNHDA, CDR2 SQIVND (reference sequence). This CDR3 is CASSVRDRVHEQYF. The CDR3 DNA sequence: TGTGCCAGTAGCGTCCGGGACAGGGTGCACGAGCAGTACTTC.

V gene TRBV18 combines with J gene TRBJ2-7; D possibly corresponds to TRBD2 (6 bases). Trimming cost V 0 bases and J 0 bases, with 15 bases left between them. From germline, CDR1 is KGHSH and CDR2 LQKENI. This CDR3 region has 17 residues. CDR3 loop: CASSPPSYGGTSYEQYF. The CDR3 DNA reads TGTGCCAGCTCACCACCGTCGTATGGGGGGACCTCCTACGAGCAGTACTTC.

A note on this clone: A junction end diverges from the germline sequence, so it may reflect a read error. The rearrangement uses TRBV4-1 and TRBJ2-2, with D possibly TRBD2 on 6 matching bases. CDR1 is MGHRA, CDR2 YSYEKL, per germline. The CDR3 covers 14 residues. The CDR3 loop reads CASTQLGGAGELFF. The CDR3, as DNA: TGCGCCAGCACCCAACTCGGAGGGGCCGGGGAGCTGTTTTTT.

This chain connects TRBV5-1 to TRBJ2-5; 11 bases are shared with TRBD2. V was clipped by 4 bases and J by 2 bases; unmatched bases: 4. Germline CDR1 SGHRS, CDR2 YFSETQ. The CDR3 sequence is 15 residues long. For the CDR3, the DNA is TGCGCCAGCAGCCGACTAGCGGGGAGACAAGAGACCCAGTACTTC. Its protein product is CASSRLAGRQETQYF.

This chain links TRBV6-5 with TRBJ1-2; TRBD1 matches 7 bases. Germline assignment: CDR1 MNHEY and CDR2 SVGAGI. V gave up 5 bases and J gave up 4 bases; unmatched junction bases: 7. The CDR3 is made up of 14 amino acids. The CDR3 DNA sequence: TGTGCCAGCAGTGAATACAGGGGTGGCTATGGCTACACCTTC. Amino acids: CASSEYRGGYGYTF.

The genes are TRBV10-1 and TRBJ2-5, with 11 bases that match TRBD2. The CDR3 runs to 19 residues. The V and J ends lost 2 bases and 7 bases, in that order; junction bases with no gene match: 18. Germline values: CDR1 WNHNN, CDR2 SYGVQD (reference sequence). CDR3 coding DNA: TGCGCCAGCAGTGAGGGCACCGGGACTAGCGGTGGGCCCCCGAGGACCCAGTACTTC. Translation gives CASSEGTGTSGGPPRTQYF.

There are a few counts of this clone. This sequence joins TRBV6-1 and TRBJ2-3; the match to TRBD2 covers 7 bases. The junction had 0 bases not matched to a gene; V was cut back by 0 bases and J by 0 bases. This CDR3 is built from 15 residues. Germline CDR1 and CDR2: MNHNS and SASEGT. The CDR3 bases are TGTGCCAGCAGTGAAGCTAGCGGGAGCACAGATACGCAGTATTTT. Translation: CASSEASGSTDTQYF.

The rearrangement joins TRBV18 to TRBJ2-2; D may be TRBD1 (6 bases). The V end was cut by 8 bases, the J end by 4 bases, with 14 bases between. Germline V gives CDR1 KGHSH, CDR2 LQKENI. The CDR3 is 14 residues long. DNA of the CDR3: TGTGCCAGCGCCATCGACAGGCCCACCGGGGAGCTGTTTTTT. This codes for CASAIDRPTGELFF. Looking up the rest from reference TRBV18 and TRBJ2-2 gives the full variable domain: NAGVMQNPRHLVRRRGQEARLRCSPMKGHSHVYWYRQLPEEGLKFMVYLQKENIIDESGMPKERFSAEFPKEGPSILRIQQVVRGDSAAYFCASAIDRPTGELFFGEGSRLTVL.

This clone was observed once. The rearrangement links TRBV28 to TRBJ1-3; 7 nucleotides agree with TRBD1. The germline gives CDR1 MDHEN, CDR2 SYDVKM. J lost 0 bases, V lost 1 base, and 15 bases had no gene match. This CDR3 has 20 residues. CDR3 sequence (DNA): TGTGCCAGCAGTTTATCTTCGGGGACAGTCTGGAGTTTCTCTGGAAACACCATATATTTT. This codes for CASSLSSGTVWSFSGNTIYF.

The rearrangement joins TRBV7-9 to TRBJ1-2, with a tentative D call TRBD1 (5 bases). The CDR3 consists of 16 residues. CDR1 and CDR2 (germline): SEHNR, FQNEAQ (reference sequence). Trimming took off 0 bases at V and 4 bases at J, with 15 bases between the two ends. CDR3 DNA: TGTGCCAGCAGCTTAGCGAGCGGGGACTCACTCTATGGCTACACCTTC. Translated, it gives CASSLASGDSLYGYTF.

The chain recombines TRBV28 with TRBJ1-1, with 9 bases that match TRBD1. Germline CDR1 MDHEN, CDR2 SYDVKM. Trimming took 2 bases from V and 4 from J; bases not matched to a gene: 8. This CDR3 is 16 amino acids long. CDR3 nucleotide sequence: TGTGCCAGCAGTTTACACCGGGACAGGGTGGTCACTGAAGCTTTCTTT. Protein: CASSLHRDRVVTEAFF.

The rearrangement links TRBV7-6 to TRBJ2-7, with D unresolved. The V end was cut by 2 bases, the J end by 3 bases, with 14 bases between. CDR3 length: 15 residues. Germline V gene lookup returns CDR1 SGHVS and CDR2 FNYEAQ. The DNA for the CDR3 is TGTGCCAGCAGCTTACTGAGCAGCCTTATCTACGAGCAGTACTTC. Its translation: CASSLLSSLIYEQYF.

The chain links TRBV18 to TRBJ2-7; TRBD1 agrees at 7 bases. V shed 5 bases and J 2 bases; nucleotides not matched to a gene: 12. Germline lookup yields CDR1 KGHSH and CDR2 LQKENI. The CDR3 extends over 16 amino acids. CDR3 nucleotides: TGTGCCAGCTCAGACTCGGTGCGGACAGGCACCTACGAGCAGTACTTC. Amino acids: CASSDSVRTGTYEQYF.

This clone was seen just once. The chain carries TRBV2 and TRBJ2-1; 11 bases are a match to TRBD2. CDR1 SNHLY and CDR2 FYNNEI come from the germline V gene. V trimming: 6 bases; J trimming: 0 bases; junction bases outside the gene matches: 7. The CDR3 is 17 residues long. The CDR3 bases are TGTGCCAGCAGCCTACTAGCGGGAGCTGGCTCCTACAATGAGCAGTTCTTC. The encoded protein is CASSLLAGAGSYNEQFF. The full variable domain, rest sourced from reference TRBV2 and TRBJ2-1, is EPEVTQTPSHQVTQMGQEVILRCVPISNHLYFYWYRQILGQKVEFLVSFYNNEISEKSEIFDDQFSVERPDGSNFTLKIRSTKLEDSAMYFCASSLLAGAGSYNEQFFGPGTRLTVL.

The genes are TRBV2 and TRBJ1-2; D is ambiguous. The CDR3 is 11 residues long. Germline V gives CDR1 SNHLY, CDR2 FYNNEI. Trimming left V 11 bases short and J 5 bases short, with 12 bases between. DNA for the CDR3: TGTGCCTTGTTGGGAGAGTATGGCTACACCTTC. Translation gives CALLGEYGYTF.

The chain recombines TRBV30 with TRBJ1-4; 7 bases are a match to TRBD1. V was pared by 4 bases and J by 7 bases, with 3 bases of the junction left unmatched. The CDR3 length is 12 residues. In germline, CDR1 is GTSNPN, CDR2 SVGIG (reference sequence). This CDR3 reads CAWTQGSEKLFF. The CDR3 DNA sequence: TGTGCCTGGACACAGGGGAGTGAAAAACTGTTTTTT.

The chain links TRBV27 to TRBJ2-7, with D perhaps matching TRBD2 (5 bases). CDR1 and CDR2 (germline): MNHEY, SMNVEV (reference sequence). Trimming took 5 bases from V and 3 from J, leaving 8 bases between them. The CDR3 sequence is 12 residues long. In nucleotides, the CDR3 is TGTGCCAGCAGTCCGGGGAGCTACGAGCAGTACTTC. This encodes CASSPGSYEQYF.

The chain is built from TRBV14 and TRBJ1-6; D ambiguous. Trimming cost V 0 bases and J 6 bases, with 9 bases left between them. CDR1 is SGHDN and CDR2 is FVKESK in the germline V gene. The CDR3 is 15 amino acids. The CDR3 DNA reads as TGTGCCAGCAGCCAAGATTGGGGAGGTAATTCACCCCTCCACTTT. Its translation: CASSQDWGGNSPLHF.

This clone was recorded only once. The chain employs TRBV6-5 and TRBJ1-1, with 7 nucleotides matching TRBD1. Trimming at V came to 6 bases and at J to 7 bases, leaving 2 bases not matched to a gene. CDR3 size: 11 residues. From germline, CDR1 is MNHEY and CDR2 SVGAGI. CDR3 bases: TGTGCCAGCAGGACAGGGAGTGAAGCTTTCTTT. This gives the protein CASRTGSEAFF.

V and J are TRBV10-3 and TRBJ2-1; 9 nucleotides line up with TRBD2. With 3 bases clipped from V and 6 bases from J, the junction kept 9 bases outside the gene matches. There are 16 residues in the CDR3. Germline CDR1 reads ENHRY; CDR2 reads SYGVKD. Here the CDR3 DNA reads TGTGCCATCAGTGATTTAGCGGGAGCCGTGGGCAATGAGCAGTTCTTC. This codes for CAISDLAGAVGNEQFF.